This T cell receptor beta chain was found in a study of a mutant IDH1 vaccine in newly diagnosed glioma. Overall study context: In some groups vaccination began 4-6 weeks post-radiotherapy; others received it with temozolomide.

This CDR3 is built from 11 residues. Germline-derived CDR1 and CDR2 are SGHTS and YDEGEE. Trimming took 1 base from V and 6 from J, leaving 2 bases between them. Time point specified: week 47, end of study. Every vaccination contained 300 ug of the mutant IDH1 20-mer peptide and was paired with topical imiquimod. Measured with immunoSEQ multiplex PCR; TCRdb has only the in-frame clones, and not every one. The data show fewer than 40,000 clones, 75% to 95% seen once. With respect to this clone: What it binds is not known.

This TCR was recovered from a woman aged 40 to 50 with glioma. The sequences come from PBMCs, collected from a glioma patient whose treatment included an IDH1 peptide vaccine. The V and J genes are TRBV5-8 and TRBJ1-5; D remains ambiguous. The CDR3 protein is CASSLSQPQHF. CDR3 DNA sequence: TGTGCCAGCAGCTTGAGTCAGCCCCAGCATTTT.